The 17 T cell receptor beta chains listed next were all sequenced from one sample in a study of blood T cells in healthy people across ages. A second about 6 to 12 cycle PCR used barcoded and J-beta primers. TCRdb used MiXCR to reprocess the 5' RACE reads, holding one entry per CDR3 protein. This repertoire shows approximately 850,000 distinct CDR3 sequences, under 45% found once; its top ten account for around 21%. The sequencing input was blood. These TCRs come from a man aged 60-69 years in good health.

This clonotype was detected many times. V usage is TRBV12-3 or TRBV12-4 and J usage is TRBJ1-2; D call uncertain. This CDR3 has 12 amino acids. V was clipped by 3 bases and J by 8 bases, with 10 bases between them. Here the CDR3 reads CASSFGYLGYTF. In DNA, the CDR3 is TGTGCCAGCAGTTTTGGGTACCTAGGCTACACCTTC.

The gene calls are TRBV6-1 and TRBJ2-4; D is perhaps TRBD1 (6 bases). CDR3 size: 15 residues. CDR1 and CDR2 (germline): MNHNS, SASEGT. V dropped 3 bases and J dropped 9 bases, with 18 bases sitting between them. This CDR3 reads CASSDPTGLVVIQYF. CDR3 in DNA: TGTGCCAGCAGTGACCCTACAGGGTTGGTTGTCATTCAGTACTTC.

The chain employs TRBV11-2 and TRBJ2-6; 7 bases fit TRBD1. From germline, CDR1 is SGHAT and CDR2 FQNNGV. The junction had 12 bases not matched to a gene; V was cut back by 4 bases and J by 0 bases. CDR3 size: 19 residues. The CDR3 DNA follows: TGTGCCAGCAGCTCCCCCGCCGGGACAGATAACTCTGGGGCCAACGTCCTGACTTTC. Protein product: CASSSPAGTDNSGANVLTF.

This clonotype showed up many times. The chain has TRBV11-2 and TRBJ2-1; 12 nucleotides agree with TRBD2. There are 18 residues in the CDR3. With 0 bases clipped from V and 15 bases from J, the junction kept 18 bases outside the gene matches. Germline loops: CDR1 SGHAT, CDR2 FQNNGV. This chain's CDR3 is CASSLDPPSSGGAAVRFF. For the CDR3, the DNA is TGTGCCAGCAGCTTAGACCCTCCGTCTAGCGGGGGGGCGGCGGTTCGGTTCTTC.

This chain connects TRBV7-9 to TRBJ2-7; TRBD2 matches at 7 bases. The CDR3 covers 15 residues. Per germline, CDR1 SEHNR and CDR2 FQNEAQ (reference sequence). V was clipped by 4 bases and J by 4 bases; unmatched bases: 10. The CDR3 spells CASSSGAGVIYEQYF. CDR3 sequence (DNA): TGTGCCAGCAGCTCTGGCGCGGGGGTCATATACGAGCAGTACTTC.

This rearrangement joins TRBV9 to TRBJ1-1; a weak D match, TRBD1 (6 bases). Trimming cost V 3 bases and J 4 bases, with 13 bases left between them. The germline V gene encodes CDR1 SGDLS and CDR2 YYNGEE. This CDR3 is built from 14 residues. The CDR3 region has the DNA TGTGCCAGCAGCGCTAAGGGGGAGGTCACTGAAGCTTTCTTT. Its translation: CASSAKGEVTEAFF. Full variable domain (rest looked up from reference TRBV9 and TRBJ1-1): DSGVTQTPKHLITATGQRVTLRCSPRSGDLSVYWYQQSLDQGLQFLIQYYNGEERAKGNILERFSAQQFPDLHSELNLSSLELGDSALYFCASSAKGEVTEAFFGQGTRLTVV.

Only a few counts were recorded for this clonotype. The chain recombines TRBV12-3 or TRBV12-4 with TRBJ2-6; a weak D match, TRBD1 (6 bases). Trimming stripped 6 bases from V and 12 bases from J, with 15 bases between. The CDR3 covers 13 residues. The DNA for the CDR3 is TGTGCCAGCAGCAACAGGGTTGTTGGCGTCCTGACTTTC. Translating it yields CASSNRVVGVLTF.

This clonotype was counted ten times or more. The rearrangement links TRBV15 to TRBJ2-7; D remains ambiguous. The CDR3 length is 12 residues. Germline V gene sequence: CDR1 LNHNV, CDR2 YYDKDF (reference sequence). Trimming cost V 0 bases and J 3 bases, with 3 bases left between them. The CDR3 protein is CATSRDDYEQYF. The CDR3 DNA follows: TGTGCCACCAGCAGAGATGACTACGAGCAGTACTTC.

The chain uses TRBV4-3 and TRBJ2-3, with 12 bases lining up with TRBD2. Germline trimming cut 1 base from V and 8 bases from J; bases unmatched to any gene: 4. CDR1 and CDR2 from the germline V gene are LGHNA and YSLEER. The CDR3 extends over 15 amino acids. The CDR3 DNA sequence: TGCGCCAGCAGCCAAGTCGCTAGCGGGGGGGGTACGCAGTATTTT. This sequence encodes CASSQVASGGGTQYF.

This clonotype was observed a few times. The chain recombines TRBV12-3 or TRBV12-4 with TRBJ2-3; no clear D gene. There are 15 residues in the CDR3. The V end lost 7 bases, the J end lost 6 bases, and 20 bases lay between the germline ends. Written as DNA, the CDR3 is TGTGCCAGCAACCCTCGGCGGTCCCGCCGGGATACGCAGTATTTT. Protein: CASNPRRSRRDTQYF.

This clonotype has only one observation. The chain couples TRBV12-3 or TRBV12-4 to TRBJ1-6; a weak D match, TRBD1 (5 bases). V dropped 5 bases and J dropped 13 bases, with 18 bases sitting between them. The CDR3 consists of 14 residues. CDR3 DNA sequence: TGTGCCAGCAGTCCCGGGGCGACCAATTTCCCCCTCCACTTT. It translates to CASSPGATNFPLHF.

The chain combines TRBV5-1 with TRBJ1-3, with D possibly TRBD1 on 6 matching bases. Between the trimmed V and J ends, which lost 0 bases and 4 bases, there was a span of 17 bases. CDR3 size: 17 residues. Per germline, CDR1 SGHRS and CDR2 YFSETQ. The DNA for the CDR3 is TGCGCCAGCAGCTTGGGCCCAAGAACAGGGAGCGGAAACACCATATATTTT. Translating gives CASSLGPRTGSGNTIYF.

V gene TRBV9 combines with J gene TRBJ1-1; 8 bases agree with TRBD1. Germline V lookup: CDR1 SGDLS, CDR2 YYNGEE. The junction had 9 bases not matched to a gene; V was cut back by 3 bases and J by 2 bases. The CDR3 spans 16 residues. The CDR3 nucleotides are TGTGCCAGCAGCGGATCTCCGACAGGGGCCAACACTGAAGCTTTCTTT. This encodes CASSGSPTGANTEAFF.

This clonotype has only one observation. Here the CDR3 omits its conserved ending phenylalanine or tryptophan, so a read error is the likely source. The rearrangement links TRBV4-3 to TRBJ1-2; D might be TRBD1 (5 bases). Looked up from germline, CDR1 is LGHNA and CDR2 is YSLEER. The CDR3 covers 15 residues. Deletions cut 2 bases from V and 0 bases from J, with 10 bases between. In DNA form, the CDR3 reads TGCGCCAGCAGCCAAAGCAGGGACTCTAACTATGGCTACACCATC. Protein sequence: CASSQSRDSNYGYTI.

This chain joins TRBV6-1 and TRBJ1-2; unclear D gene. V was pared by 0 bases and J by 8 bases, with 1 base between. The CDR3 runs to 10 residues. Germline V lookup: CDR1 MNHNS, CDR2 SASEGT. Here the CDR3 DNA reads TGTGCCAGCAGTGAAGCAGGCTACACCTTC. It codes for CASSEAGYTF.

Only one count was recorded for this clonotype. V gene TRBV5-1 combines with J gene TRBJ1-4; the D gene is possibly TRBD1 (5 bases). CDR1 is SGHRS and CDR2 is YFSETQ in the germline V gene. The CDR3 has 15 residues. V lost 3 bases and J 4 bases, leaving 13 bases between the germline ends. The CDR3 is CASSSGGRVNEKLFF. The CDR3 nucleotides read TGCGCCAGCAGCTCGGGGGGGAGAGTTAATGAAAAACTGTTTTTT.

The V call is TRBV6-5, the J call TRBJ2-1; TRBD1 agrees at 7 bases. The CDR3 spans 13 residues. Germline assignment: CDR1 MNHEY and CDR2 SVGAGI. The V gene end was trimmed by 8 bases and the J gene end by 10 bases; junction bases not matched to a gene: 11. The CDR3 DNA reads TGTGCCAGCCAACGGGACAGTCGTTACGAGCAGTTCTTC. Protein: CASQRDSRYEQFF.